This T cell receptor (beta chain) was recorded in a study of lymphopenia after photon versus proton radiotherapy. In germline, CDR1 is MRHNA, CDR2 SNTAGT. The CDR3 runs to 16 residues. With 2 bases removed from V and 5 bases from J, the gap between germline ends came to 18 bases. Sequencing was performed with immunoSEQ multiplex PCR; in TCRdb, only in-frame clones are kept and a portion is missing. The sample has roughly 14,000 clones; 70% to 85% are singletons. The material was peripheral blood, obtained from a patient treated with photon-based radiotherapy. The chain links TRBV6-4 to TRBJ2-5; D is possibly TRBD1 (6 bases). The sequence was obtained from a man aged 45-65 years with gastric cancer. CDR3 region: CASSDRAGDGRETQYF. Written as DNA, the CDR3 is TGTGCCAGCAGTGACCGAGCAGGGGATGGTAGGGAGACCCAGTACTTC.